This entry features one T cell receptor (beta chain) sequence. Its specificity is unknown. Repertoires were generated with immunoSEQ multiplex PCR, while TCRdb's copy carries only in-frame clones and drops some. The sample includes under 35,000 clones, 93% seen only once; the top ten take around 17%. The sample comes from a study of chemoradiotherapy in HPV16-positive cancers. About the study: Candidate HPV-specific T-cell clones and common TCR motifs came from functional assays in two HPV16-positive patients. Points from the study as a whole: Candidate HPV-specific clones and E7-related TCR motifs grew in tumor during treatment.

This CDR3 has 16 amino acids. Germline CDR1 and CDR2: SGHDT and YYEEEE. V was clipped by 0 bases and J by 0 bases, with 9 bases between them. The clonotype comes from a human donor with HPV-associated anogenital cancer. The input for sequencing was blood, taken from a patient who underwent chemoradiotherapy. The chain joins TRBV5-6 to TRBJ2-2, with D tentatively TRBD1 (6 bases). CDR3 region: CASSLGTGTNTGELFF. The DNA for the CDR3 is TGTGCCAGCAGCTTGGGCACAGGGACGAACACCGGGGAGCTGTTTTTT.